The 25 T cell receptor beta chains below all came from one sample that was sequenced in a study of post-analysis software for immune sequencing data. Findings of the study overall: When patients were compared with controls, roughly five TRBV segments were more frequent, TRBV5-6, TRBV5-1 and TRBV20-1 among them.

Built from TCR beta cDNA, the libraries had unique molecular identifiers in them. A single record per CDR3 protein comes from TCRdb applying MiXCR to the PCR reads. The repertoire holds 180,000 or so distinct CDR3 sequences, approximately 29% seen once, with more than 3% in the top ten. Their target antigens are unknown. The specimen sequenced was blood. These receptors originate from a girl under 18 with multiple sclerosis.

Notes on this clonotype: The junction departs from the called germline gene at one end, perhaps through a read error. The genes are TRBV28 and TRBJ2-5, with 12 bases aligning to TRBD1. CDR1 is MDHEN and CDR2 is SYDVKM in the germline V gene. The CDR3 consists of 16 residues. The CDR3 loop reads CTSSSPGQGAPDEQYF. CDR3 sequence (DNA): TGTACCAGCAGTTCACCGGGACAGGGGGCTCCCGATGAGCAGTACTTC.

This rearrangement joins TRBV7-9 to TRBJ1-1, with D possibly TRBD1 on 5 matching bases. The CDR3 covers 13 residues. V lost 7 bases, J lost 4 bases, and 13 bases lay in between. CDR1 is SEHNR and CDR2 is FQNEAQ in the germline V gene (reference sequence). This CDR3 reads CASIPGGSTEAFF. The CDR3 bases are TGTGCCAGCATCCCGGGGGGGAGCACTGAAGCTTTCTTT.

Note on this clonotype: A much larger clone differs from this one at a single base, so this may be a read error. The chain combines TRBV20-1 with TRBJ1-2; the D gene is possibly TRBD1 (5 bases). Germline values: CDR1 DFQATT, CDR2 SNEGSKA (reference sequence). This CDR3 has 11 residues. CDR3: CNAIHRNGYTF. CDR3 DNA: TGCAATGCGATCCACAGGAATGGCTACACCTTC.

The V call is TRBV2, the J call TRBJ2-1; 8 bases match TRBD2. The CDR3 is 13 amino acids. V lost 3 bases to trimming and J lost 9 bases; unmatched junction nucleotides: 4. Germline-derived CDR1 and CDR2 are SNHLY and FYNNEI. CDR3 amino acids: CASSDAGGREQFF. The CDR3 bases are TGTGCCAGCAGTGATGCGGGGGGCCGTGAGCAGTTCTTC.

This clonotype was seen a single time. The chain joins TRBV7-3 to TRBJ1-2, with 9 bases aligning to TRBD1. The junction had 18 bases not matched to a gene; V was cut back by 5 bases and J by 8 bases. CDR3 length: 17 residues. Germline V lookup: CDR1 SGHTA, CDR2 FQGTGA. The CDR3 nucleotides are TGTGCCAGCAGCGTCTCGGGTTACAGGGGGCAGAATAAGGGCTACACCTTC. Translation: CASSVSGYRGQNKGYTF.

The CDR3 DNA reads as TGTGCCAGCAACGGGGGTAGCGGGAGTCCCGGGGAGCTGTTTTTT. It specifies CASNGGSGSPGELFF. V gene TRBV6-2 or TRBV6-3 combines with J gene TRBJ2-2, with 9 bases identical to TRBD2. Per the germline V gene, CDR1 is MNHEY and CDR2 is SVGEGT. The CDR3 has 15 residues. The ends lost 7 bases at V and 6 bases at J; junction bases unmatched: 9.

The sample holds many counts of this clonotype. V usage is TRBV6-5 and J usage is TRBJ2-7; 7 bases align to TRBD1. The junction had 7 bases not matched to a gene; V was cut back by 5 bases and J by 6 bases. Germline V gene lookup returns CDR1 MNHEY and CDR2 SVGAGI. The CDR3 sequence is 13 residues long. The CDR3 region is CASSLKTGSEQYF. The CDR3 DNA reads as TGTGCCAGCAGTCTCAAGACAGGGTCCGAGCAGTACTTC.

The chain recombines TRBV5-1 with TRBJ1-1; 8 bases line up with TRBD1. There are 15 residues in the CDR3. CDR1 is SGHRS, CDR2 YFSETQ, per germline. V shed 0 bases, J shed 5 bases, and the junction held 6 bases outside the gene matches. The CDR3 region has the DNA TGCGCCAGCAGCTTGGGACTGACAGGGGATACTGAAGCTTTCTTT. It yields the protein CASSLGLTGDTEAFF. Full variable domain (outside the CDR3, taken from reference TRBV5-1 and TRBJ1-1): KAGVTQTPRYLIKTRGQQVTLSCSPISGHRSVSWYQQTPGQGLQFLFEYFSETQRNKGNFPGRFSGRQFSNSRSEMNVSTLELGDSALYLCASSLGLTGDTEAFFGQGTRLTVV.

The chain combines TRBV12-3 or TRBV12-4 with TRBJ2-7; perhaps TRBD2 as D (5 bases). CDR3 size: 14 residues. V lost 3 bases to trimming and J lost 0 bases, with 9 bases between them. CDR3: CASSFAGNSYEQYF. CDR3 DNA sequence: TGTGCCAGCAGTTTTGCCGGGAACTCCTACGAGCAGTACTTC.

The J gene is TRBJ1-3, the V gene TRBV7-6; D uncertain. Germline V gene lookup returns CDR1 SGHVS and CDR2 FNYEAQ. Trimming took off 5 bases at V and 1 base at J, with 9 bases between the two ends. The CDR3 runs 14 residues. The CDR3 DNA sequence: TGTGCCAGCAGCCCCGCGGGGTCTGGAAACACCATATATTTT. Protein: CASSPAGSGNTIYF.

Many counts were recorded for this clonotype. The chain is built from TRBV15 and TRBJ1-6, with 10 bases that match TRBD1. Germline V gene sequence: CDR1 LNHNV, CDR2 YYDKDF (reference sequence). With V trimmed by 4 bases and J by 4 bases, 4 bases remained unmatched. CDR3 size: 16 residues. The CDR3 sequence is CATSTRDRGYNSPLHF. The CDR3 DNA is TGTGCCACCAGCACCCGGGACAGGGGTTATAATTCACCCCTCCACTTT.

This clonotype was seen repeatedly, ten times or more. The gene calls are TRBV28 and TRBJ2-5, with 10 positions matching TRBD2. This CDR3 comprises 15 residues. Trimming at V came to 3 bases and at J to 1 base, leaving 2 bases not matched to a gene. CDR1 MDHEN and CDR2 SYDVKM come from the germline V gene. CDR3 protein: CASSFSSGGQETQYF. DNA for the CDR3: TGTGCCAGCAGTTTTTCTAGCGGGGGCCAAGAGACCCAGTACTTC.

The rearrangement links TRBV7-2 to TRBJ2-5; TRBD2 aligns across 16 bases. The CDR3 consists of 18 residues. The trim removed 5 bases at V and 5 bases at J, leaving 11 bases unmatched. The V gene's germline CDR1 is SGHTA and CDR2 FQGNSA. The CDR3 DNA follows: TGTGCCAGCAGCACACCCCCTGGGACTAGCGGGGGGGCGGAGACCCAGTACTTC. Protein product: CASSTPPGTSGGAETQYF. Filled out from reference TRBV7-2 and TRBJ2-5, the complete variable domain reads GAGVSQSPSNKVTEKGKDVELRCDPISGHTALYWYRQSLGQGLEFLIYFQGNSAPDKSGLPSDRFSAERTGGSVSTLTIQRTQQEDSAVYLCASSTPPGTSGGAETQYFGPGTRLLVL.

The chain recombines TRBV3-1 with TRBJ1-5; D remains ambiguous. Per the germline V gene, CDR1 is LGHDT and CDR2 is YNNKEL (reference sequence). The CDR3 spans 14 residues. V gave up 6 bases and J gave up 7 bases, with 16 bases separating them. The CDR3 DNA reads TGTGCCAGCAGTCCGATGGCCAGCGGACAGCCCCAGCATTTT. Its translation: CASSPMASGQPQHF.

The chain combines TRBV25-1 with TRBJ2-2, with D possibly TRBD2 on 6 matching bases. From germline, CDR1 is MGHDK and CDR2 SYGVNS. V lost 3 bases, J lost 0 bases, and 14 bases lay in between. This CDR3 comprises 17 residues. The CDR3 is CASSDPGLPANTGELFF. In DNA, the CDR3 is TGTGCCAGCAGTGACCCGGGACTCCCGGCGAACACCGGGGAGCTGTTTTTT.

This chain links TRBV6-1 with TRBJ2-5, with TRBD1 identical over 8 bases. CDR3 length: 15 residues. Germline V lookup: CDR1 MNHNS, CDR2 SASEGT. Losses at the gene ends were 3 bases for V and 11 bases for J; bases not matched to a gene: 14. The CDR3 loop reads CASSDEAAGGWGQYF. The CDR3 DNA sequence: TGTGCCAGCAGTGATGAGGCGGCAGGGGGCTGGGGGCAGTACTTC.

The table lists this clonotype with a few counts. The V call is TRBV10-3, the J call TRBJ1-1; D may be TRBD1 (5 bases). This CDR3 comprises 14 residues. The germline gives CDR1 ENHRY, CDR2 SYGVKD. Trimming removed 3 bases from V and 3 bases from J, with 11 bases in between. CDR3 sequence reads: CAISDLGGDTEAFF. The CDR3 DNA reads TGTGCCATCAGTGATTTGGGAGGGGACACTGAAGCTTTCTTT.

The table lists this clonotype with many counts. CDR3 amino acids: CSVVGTFLQETQYF. DNA for the CDR3: TGCAGCGTTGTGGGGACTTTCCTCCAAGAGACCCAGTACTTC. The gene calls are TRBV29-1 and TRBJ2-5, with TRBD2 as a possible D gene (6 bases). Between the trimmed V and J ends, which lost 4 bases and 1 base, there was a span of 13 bases. The CDR3 length is 14 residues. Germline V gene lookup returns CDR1 SQVTM and CDR2 ANQGSEA.

The CDR3 DNA sequence: TGTGCCAGCAGTTTACCTACTAGCGGGGGGGCCGATGAGCAGTTCTTC. Its translation: CASSLPTSGGADEQFF. The chain links TRBV27 to TRBJ2-1; 13 bases fit TRBD2. CDR1 and CDR2 from the germline V gene are MNHEY and SMNVEV (reference sequence). Trimming removed 2 bases from V and 8 bases from J; junction bases left unmatched: 6. The CDR3 extends over 16 amino acids.

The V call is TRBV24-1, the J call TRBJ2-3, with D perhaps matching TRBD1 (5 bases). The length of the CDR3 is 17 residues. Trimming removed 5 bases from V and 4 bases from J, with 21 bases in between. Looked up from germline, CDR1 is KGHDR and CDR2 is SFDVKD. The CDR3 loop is CATSAPSQGSLPDTQYF. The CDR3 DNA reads TGTGCCACCAGTGCCCCCTCGCAGGGTTCATTGCCAGATACGCAGTATTTT.

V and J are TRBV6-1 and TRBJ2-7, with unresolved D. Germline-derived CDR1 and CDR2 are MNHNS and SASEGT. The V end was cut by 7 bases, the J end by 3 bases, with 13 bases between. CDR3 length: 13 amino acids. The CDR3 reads CASTTVPGYEQYF. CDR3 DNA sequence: TGTGCCAGCACCACAGTACCGGGCTACGAGCAGTACTTC.

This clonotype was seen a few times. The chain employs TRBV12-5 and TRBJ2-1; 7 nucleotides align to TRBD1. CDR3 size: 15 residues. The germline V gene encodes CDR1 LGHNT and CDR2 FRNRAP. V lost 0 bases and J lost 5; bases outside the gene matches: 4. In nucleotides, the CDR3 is TGTGCTAGTGGTTTGGTACAGGGGAGTAACAATGAGCAGTTCTTC. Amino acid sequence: CASGLVQGSNNEQFF.

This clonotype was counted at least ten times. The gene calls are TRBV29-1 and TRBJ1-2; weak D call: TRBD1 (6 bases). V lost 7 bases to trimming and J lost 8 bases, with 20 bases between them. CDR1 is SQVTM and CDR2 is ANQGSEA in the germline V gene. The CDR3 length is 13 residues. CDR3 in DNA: TGCAGCGCCTCCCGGGGGGGCGTGAGCGGCTACACCTTC. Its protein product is CSASRGGVSGYTF.

Here the CDR3 DNA reads TGCGCCAGCAGCTTATTACAGGGGGGGAACACTGAAGCTTTCTTT. Amino acids: CASSLLQGGNTEAFF. The V call is TRBV5-1, the J call TRBJ1-1; 8 bases are shared with TRBD1. Looked up from germline, CDR1 is SGHRS and CDR2 is YFSETQ. V lost 2 bases and J lost 1; bases outside the gene matches: 4. The CDR3 is 15 residues long.

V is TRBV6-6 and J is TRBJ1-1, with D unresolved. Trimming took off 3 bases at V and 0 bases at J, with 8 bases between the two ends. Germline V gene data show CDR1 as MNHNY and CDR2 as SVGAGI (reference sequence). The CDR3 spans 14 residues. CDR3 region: CASSYTRLNTEAFF. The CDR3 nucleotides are TGTGCCAGCAGTTATACACGGCTGAACACTGAAGCTTTCTTT.